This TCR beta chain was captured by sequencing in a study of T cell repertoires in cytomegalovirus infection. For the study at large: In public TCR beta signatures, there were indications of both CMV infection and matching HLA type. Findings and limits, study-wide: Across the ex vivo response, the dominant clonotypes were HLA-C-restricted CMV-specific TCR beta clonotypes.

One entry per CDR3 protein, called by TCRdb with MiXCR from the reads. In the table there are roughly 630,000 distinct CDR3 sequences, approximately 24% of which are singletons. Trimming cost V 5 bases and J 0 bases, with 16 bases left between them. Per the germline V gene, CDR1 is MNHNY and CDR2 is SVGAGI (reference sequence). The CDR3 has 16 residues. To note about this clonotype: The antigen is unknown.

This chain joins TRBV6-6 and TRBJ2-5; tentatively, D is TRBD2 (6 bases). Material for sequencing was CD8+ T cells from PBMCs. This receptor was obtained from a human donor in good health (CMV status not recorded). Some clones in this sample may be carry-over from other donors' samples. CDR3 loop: CASSQRTTEYQETQYF. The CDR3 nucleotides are TGTGCCAGCAGTCAACGGACTACAGAGTACCAAGAGACCCAGTACTTC.